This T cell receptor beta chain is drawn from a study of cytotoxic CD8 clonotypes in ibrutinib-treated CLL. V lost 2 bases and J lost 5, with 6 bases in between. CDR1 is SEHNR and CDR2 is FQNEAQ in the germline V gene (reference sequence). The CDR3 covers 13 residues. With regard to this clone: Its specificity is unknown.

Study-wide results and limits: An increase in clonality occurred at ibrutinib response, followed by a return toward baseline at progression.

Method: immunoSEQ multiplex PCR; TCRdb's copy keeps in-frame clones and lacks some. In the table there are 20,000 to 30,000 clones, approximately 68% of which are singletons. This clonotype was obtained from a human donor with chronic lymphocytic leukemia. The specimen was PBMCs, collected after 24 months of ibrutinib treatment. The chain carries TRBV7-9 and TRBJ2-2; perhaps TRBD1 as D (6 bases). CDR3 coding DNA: TGTGCCAGCAGCTTAACAGGGACCGGGGAGCTGTTTTTT. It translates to CASSLTGTGELFF.